The 21 T cell receptor beta chains reported below all come from one sample, sequenced in a study of vaccination and CD4 T cells after COVID-19. In TCRdb, the PCR reads were re-called with MiXCR into one record per CDR3 protein. This table has roughly 28,000 distinct CDR3 sequences, around 50% appearing once. Described time point: late sampling 161 to 241 days after vaccination in a few convalescent patients. Sequenced here: CD4+ T cells from blood, sampled about 7 months after SARS-CoV-2 vaccination. All receptors derive from a human donor who had recovered from COVID-19.

V gene TRBV10-2 combines with J gene TRBJ2-3; D is unresolved. CDR3 length equals 13 residues. CDR1 WSHSY and CDR2 SAAADI come from the germline V gene. Trimming took 3 bases from V and 2 from J, leaving 6 bases between them. This CDR3 is CASSDGFTDTQYF. The DNA for the CDR3 is TGCGCCAGCAGTGACGGCTTCACAGATACGCAGTATTTT.

This clonotype came up a few times. The rearrangement uses TRBV21-1 and TRBJ1-5. TRBV21-1 is tagged as a pseudogene. This CDR3 region has 13 residues. In nucleotides, the CDR3 is TGTGCCAGCAGCAAAGGGGGCAATCAGCCCCAGCATTTT. It encodes CASSKGGNQPQHF.

The rearrangement uses TRBV25-1 and TRBJ1-1; D remains ambiguous. The CDR3 sequence is 15 residues long. Germline CDR1 MGHDK, CDR2 SYGVNS. V was clipped by 2 bases and J by 6 bases, with 16 bases between them. The CDR3 DNA sequence: TGTGCCAGCAGTGAACTGTCCCTTGGAACCCCTGAAGCTTTCTTT. Protein sequence: CASSELSLGTPEAFF.

This clonotype was seen only once. CDR3 in amino acids: CASSLQSGEAYEQYF. The DNA of the CDR3 is TGTGCCAGCAGCCTTCAATCGGGAGAGGCCTACGAGCAGTACTTC. V gene TRBV7-2 combines with J gene TRBJ2-7; D may be TRBD2 (6 bases). V was shortened by 5 bases and J by 2 bases, with 16 bases between the two germline ends. CDR3 length: 15 amino acids. CDR1 is SGHTA and CDR2 is FQGNSA in the germline V gene.

As for this clonotype: Germline and junction disagree at one end, which may indicate a read error. The chain couples TRBV6-5 to TRBJ2-7, with D maybe TRBD1 (6 bases). In germline, CDR1 is MNHEY, CDR2 SVGAGI. The CDR3 has 14 amino acids. This CDR3 is CASSYSEKRGNLNF. The DNA for the CDR3 is TGTGCCAGCAGTTACTCTGAGAAGAGGGGGAATTTAAACTTC.

A few counts support this clonotype. The genes are TRBV25-1 and TRBJ1-1; a possible D gene is TRBD1 (5 bases). There are 12 residues in the CDR3. V was trimmed by 5 bases and J by 3 bases, leaving 7 bases between them. Germline loops: CDR1 MGHDK, CDR2 SYGVNS. This CDR3 reads CASSQGHTEAFF. CDR3 sequence (DNA): TGTGCCAGCAGTCAGGGCCACACTGAAGCTTTCTTT.

The chain employs TRBV5-1 and TRBJ1-1; D perhaps matches TRBD1 (5 bases). V was clipped by 4 bases and J by 1 base, with 11 bases between them. Per germline, CDR1 SGHRS and CDR2 YFSETQ. This CDR3 has 14 amino acids. CDR3 region: CASSPGTGNTEAFF. The CDR3 DNA follows: TGCGCCAGCAGCCCCGGGACTGGGAACACTGAAGCTTTCTTT.

The chain is built from TRBV6-2 or TRBV6-3 and TRBJ2-3; 7 bases map to TRBD2. This CDR3 comprises 15 residues. Germline V CDR1 and CDR2: MNHEY, SVGEGT. With 7 bases clipped from V and 2 bases from J, the junction kept 9 bases outside the gene matches. The CDR3 spells CASTGPSGDTDTQYF. As DNA, the CDR3 is TGTGCCAGCACTGGTCCTAGCGGAGACACAGATACGCAGTATTTT.

Only a few counts were recorded for this clonotype. Here the CDR3 reads CASSLDPRPNRGETQYF. The CDR3 coding sequence is TGTGCCAGCAGCTTAGATCCTAGACCCAACAGGGGTGAGACCCAGTACTTC. The V gene is TRBV11-2, the J gene TRBJ2-5; TRBD1 matches at 7 bases. J was trimmed by 5 bases and V by 0 bases; bases with no gene match: 12. The CDR3 has 17 amino acids. Germline CDR1 and CDR2: SGHAT and FQNNGV.

This clonotype was observed a few times. The rearrangement links TRBV27 to TRBJ2-4; D is uncertain. This CDR3 is built from 13 residues. Looked up from germline, CDR1 is MNHEY and CDR2 is SMNVEV (reference sequence). V was clipped by 5 bases and J by 3 bases, with 8 bases between them. The CDR3 sequence is CASSDWDKNIQYF. The DNA for the CDR3 is TGTGCCAGCAGTGACTGGGACAAAAACATTCAGTACTTC.

The chain links TRBV6-1 to TRBJ1-2; D call uncertain. Germline values: CDR1 MNHNS, CDR2 SASEGT. The CDR3 length is 14 residues. Trimming cost V 1 base and J 7 bases, with 13 bases left between them. The CDR3 is CASSEVGASVGYTF. The CDR3 DNA reads as TGTGCCAGCAGTGAAGTCGGTGCATCCGTTGGCTACACCTTC.

CDR3 sequence: CASSIATLTDTQYF. CDR3 nucleotide sequence: TGTGCCAGTAGTATCGCGACTCTCACAGATACGCAGTATTTT. V is TRBV19 and J is TRBJ2-3; D unresolved. The CDR3 extends over 14 amino acids. CDR1 LNHDA and CDR2 SQIVND come from the germline V gene (reference sequence). The V gene lost 3 bases and the J gene lost 2 bases, with 9 bases spanning the gap.

This clonotype was counted only a few times. The genes are TRBV7-8 and TRBJ1-5; 7 bases are shared with TRBD1. The CDR3 consists of 15 residues. From germline, CDR1 is SGHVS and CDR2 FQNEAQ. Trimming took 4 bases from V and 4 from J; bases not matched to a gene: 7. CDR3 DNA sequence: TGTGCCAGCAGCTCCGTAAGGACAGGTAATCAGCCCCAGCATTTT. It encodes CASSSVRTGNQPQHF.

J is TRBJ2-7 and V is TRBV7-9, with TRBD1 identical over 10 bases. There are 16 residues in the CDR3. Germline trimming cut 4 bases from V and 5 bases from J; bases unmatched to any gene: 11. From germline, CDR1 is SEHNR and CDR2 FQNEAQ (reference sequence). CDR3 protein: CASSSQGTGTGDEQYF. In DNA form, the CDR3 reads TGTGCCAGCAGCTCCCAGGGTACCGGGACAGGGGACGAGCAGTACTTC.

This chain joins TRBV20-1 and TRBJ1-5; no clear D gene. V dropped 7 bases and J dropped 2 bases, with 9 bases sitting between them. The CDR3 is made up of 12 amino acids. The germline V gene encodes CDR1 DFQATT and CDR2 SNEGSKA (reference sequence). The CDR3 protein is CSVLSGNQPQHF. For the CDR3, the DNA is TGCAGTGTTTTATCGGGCAATCAGCCCCAGCATTTT.

This clonotype was counted between two and nine times. As DNA, the CDR3 is TGTGCCAGCAGCACCCCGTTCAGGCCCTTTCGGGGCTACACCTTC. Its translation is CASSTPFRPFRGYTF. The chain has TRBV7-9 and TRBJ1-2; D not resolved. The CDR3 runs to 15 residues. The V end lost 5 bases, the J end lost 8 bases, and 21 bases lay between the germline ends. Germline V lookup: CDR1 SEHNR, CDR2 FQNEAQ (reference sequence).

CDR3 region: CSVLFSRGLATGELFF. CDR3 bases: TGCAGCGTCCTCTTCAGCAGGGGGCTAGCCACCGGGGAGCTGTTTTTT. This chain links TRBV29-1 with TRBJ2-2; 8 bases align to TRBD1. There are 16 residues in the CDR3. Looked up from germline, CDR1 is SQVTM and CDR2 is ANQGSEA. J gave up 4 bases and V 6 bases, and 13 bases lay outside the gene matches.

This clonotype was recorded a few times. The chain links TRBV21-1 to TRBJ2-2; whether TRBD1, the table's D call, matches the DNA was not checked. TRBV21-1 is recorded as a pseudogene. This CDR3 is built from 18 residues. The CDR3 loop is CASSKVPDRGQDTGELFF. In DNA form, the CDR3 reads TGTGCCAGCAGCAAAGTCCCTGACAGGGGGCAGGACACCGGGGAGCTGTTTTTT.

The rearrangement joins TRBV20-1 to TRBJ2-3; perhaps TRBD2 as D (6 bases). V was cut by 5 bases and J by 4 bases, with 10 bases left in between. The CDR3 covers 12 residues. The germline CDR1 and CDR2 sequences are DFQATT and SNEGSKA (reference sequence). The CDR3 region has the DNA TGCAGTGCTGGCGGGAACGCAGATACGCAGTATTTT. As protein: CSAGGNADTQYF.

This chain joins TRBV30 and TRBJ2-7, with 9 bases aligning to TRBD1. Germline V CDR1 and CDR2: GTSNPN, SVGIG (reference sequence). The length of the CDR3 is 14 residues. V lost 1 base to trimming and J lost 4 bases; unmatched junction nucleotides: 5. The CDR3 here is CAWSAGTGRYEQYF. The CDR3 region has the DNA TGTGCCTGGAGTGCGGGGACAGGGAGGTACGAGCAGTACTTC.

This clonotype has only one observation. The genes are TRBV20-1 and TRBJ2-5, with TRBD1 as a possible D gene (6 bases). The CDR3 sequence is 15 residues long. Germline CDR1 DFQATT, CDR2 SNEGSKA (reference sequence). The V end was cut by 0 bases, the J end by 5 bases, with 16 bases between. The CDR3 nucleotides are TGCAGTGCTAGAGAGCGAGAGGGGGTGGGGGAGACCCAGTACTTC. Its protein is CSAREREGVGETQYF.